The 14 T cell receptor beta chains given below trace back to one sample, sequenced in a study of blood T cells in healthy people across ages. Alongside a J-beta primer mix, a sample-barcoded 5' primer served in a second PCR lasting roughly 7 to 11 cycles. Using its own MiXCR run on the 5' RACE reads, TCRdb lists one record per CDR3 protein. The table records roughly 1.9 million distinct CDR3 sequences, about 39% of them present only once. The sequenced sample was blood. These receptor sequences come from a human donor in good health.

This clonotype was observed a few times. The chain combines TRBV25-1 with TRBJ1-1, with D hard to call. Germline V CDR1 and CDR2: MGHDK, SYGVNS. Deletions cut 2 bases from V and 6 bases from J, with 7 bases between. The length of the CDR3 is 12 residues. The CDR3 coding sequence is TGTGCCAGCAGTGAACAGGCCTCTGAAGCTTTCTTT. Its translation is CASSEQASEAFF.

This chain connects TRBV7-2 to TRBJ2-5; D might be TRBD2 (6 bases). CDR1 and CDR2 (germline): SGHTA, FQGNSA. The V end lost 0 bases, the J end lost 5 bases, and 13 bases lay between the germline ends. The CDR3 is made up of 15 amino acids. The CDR3 DNA reads as TGTGCCAGCAGCTTAGCCGGCCCCGGAGGGGAGACCCAGTACTTC. Translated, it gives CASSLAGPGGETQYF. The variable domain in full, with the rest retrieved from reference TRBV7-2 and TRBJ2-5, is GAGVSQSPSNKVTEKGKDVELRCDPISGHTALYWYRQSLGQGLEFLIYFQGNSAPDKSGLPSDRFSAERTGGSVSTLTIQRTQQEDSAVYLCASSLAGPGGETQYFGPGTRLLVL.

The table lists this clonotype with a few counts. The chain recombines TRBV20-1 with TRBJ2-1, with D possibly TRBD1 on 5 matching bases. The CDR3 loop spans 13 amino acids. Germline lookup yields CDR1 DFQATT and CDR2 SNEGSKA (reference sequence). The V end was cut by 3 bases, the J end by 8 bases, with 14 bases between. For the CDR3, the DNA is TGCAGTGCTAGTCGGCAGGGTGGCGATGAGCAGTTCTTC. As protein: CSASRQGGDEQFF.

The genes are TRBV20-1 and TRBJ2-7; D not certain. Per the germline V gene, CDR1 is DFQATT and CDR2 is SNEGSKA (reference sequence). This CDR3 is 12 amino acids long. With 4 bases removed from V and 0 bases from J, the gap between germline ends came to 7 bases. DNA of the CDR3: TGCAGTGCTACTCCCGGCTCCTACGAGCAGTACTTC. This translates into CSATPGSYEQYF.

The V call is TRBV20-1, the J call TRBJ2-7; maybe TRBD1 (6 bases). The CDR3 runs 17 residues. The germline gives CDR1 DFQATT, CDR2 SNEGSKA (reference sequence). V lost 5 bases, J lost 6 bases, and 29 bases lay in between. For the CDR3, the DNA is TGCAGTGCTTTGGCCAGGGGACACGGGATCGCGCTTGGCGAGCAGTACTTC. Amino acids: CSALARGHGIALGEQYF.

This chain uses TRBV5-5 with TRBJ2-5; D not resolved. V gave up 1 base and J gave up 5 bases, with 12 bases separating them. The germline gives CDR1 SGHKS, CDR2 YYEKEE (reference sequence). This CDR3 is built from 14 residues. In nucleotides, the CDR3 is TGTGCCAGCAGCTTGTTCTGGCGCGCGGAGACCCAGTACTTC. It translates to CASSLFWRAETQYF.

This clonotype was picked up many times. At one of its ends the junction is not consistent with the germline gene, which may arise from a read error. The CDR3 DNA reads TGCGCCAGCAGCTTTACAGGGGGCGATGGCTACACCTTC. Translating gives CASSFTGGDGYTF. This chain uses TRBV7-9 with TRBJ1-2; 9 bases are shared with TRBD1. Germline V gives CDR1 SEHNR, CDR2 FQNEAQ (reference sequence). The CDR3 sequence is 13 residues long. The full variable domain, in which reference TRBV7-9 and TRBJ1-2 provide the parts outside the CDR3, is DTGVSQNPRHKITKRGQNVTFRCDPISEHNRLYWYRQTLGQGPEFLTYFQNEAQLEKSRLLSDRFSAERPKGSFSTLEIQRTEQGDSAMYLCASSFTGGDGYTFGSGTRLTVV.

This chain links TRBV20-1 with TRBJ2-1, with 7 bases lining up with TRBD1. V lost 6 bases to trimming and J lost 7 bases; unmatched junction nucleotides: 18. The germline gives CDR1 DFQATT, CDR2 SNEGSKA (reference sequence). The CDR3 is made up of 16 amino acids. CDR3 amino acids: CSAPISGTEFGNEQFF. The CDR3 region has the DNA TGCAGTGCCCCCATCTCCGGGACAGAATTTGGTAATGAGCAGTTCTTC.

The V call is TRBV20-1, the J call TRBJ1-2; D unresolved. The CDR3 extends over 14 amino acids. Germline assignment: CDR1 DFQATT and CDR2 SNEGSKA (reference sequence). Deletions cut 3 bases from V and 5 bases from J, with 16 bases between. This chain's CDR3 is CSARVPLVGYGYTF. The CDR3 DNA reads as TGCAGTGCTAGGGTTCCCCTGGTGGGGTATGGCTACACCTTC.

The genes are TRBV18 and TRBJ2-3; a weak D match, TRBD2 (7 bases). CDR3 length: 14 amino acids. The germline V gene has CDR1 KGHSH and CDR2 LQKENI. The V end was cut by 0 bases, the J end by 8 bases, with 12 bases between. The CDR3 spells CASSPPFGGATQYF. The CDR3 bases are TGTGCCAGCTCACCACCGTTTGGGGGGGCTACGCAGTATTTT.

The J gene is TRBJ2-1, the V gene TRBV7-2, with D perhaps TRBD1 (6 bases). Germline CDR1 reads SGHTA; CDR2 reads FQGNSA. This CDR3 is built from 15 residues. The V gene lost 1 base and the J gene lost 3 bases, with 10 bases spanning the gap. In DNA form, the CDR3 reads TGTGCCAGCAGCTTAGAGGGGGTCGTCTACAATGAGCAGTTCTTC. Protein product: CASSLEGVVYNEQFF. Variable domain in full (rest from reference TRBV7-2 and TRBJ2-1): GAGVSQSPSNKVTEKGKDVELRCDPISGHTALYWYRQSLGQGLEFLIYFQGNSAPDKSGLPSDRFSAERTGGSVSTLTIQRTQQEDSAVYLCASSLEGVVYNEQFFGPGTRLTVL.

The chain combines TRBV7-9 with TRBJ2-1; 8 bases line up with TRBD1. Per the germline V gene, CDR1 is SEHNR and CDR2 is FQNEAQ (reference sequence). This CDR3 is built from 16 residues. Unmatched junction bases numbered 11, after V lost 5 bases and J lost 5 bases. Here the CDR3 DNA reads TGTGCCAGCAGCCCGCCCGGAGGGACAGGAAACAATGAGCAGTTCTTC. This gives the protein CASSPPGGTGNNEQFF.

In this sample, this clonotype turned up a few times. The chain joins TRBV5-5 to TRBJ1-2, with a possible D match to TRBD1 (6 bases). The V gene's germline CDR1 is SGHKS and CDR2 YYEKEE (reference sequence). CDR3 length: 16 amino acids. Trimming left V 8 bases short and J 0 bases short, with 20 bases between. The DNA for the CDR3 is TGTGCCAGTACACCCTCGACCAGGGGTTCTAACTATGGCTACACCTTC. Encoded protein: CASTPSTRGSNYGYTF. Full variable domain (remainder filled in from reference TRBV5-5 and TRBJ1-2): DAGVTQSPTHLIKTRGQQVTLRCSPISGHKSVSWYQQVLGQGPQFIFQYYEKEERGRGNFPDRFSARQFPNYSSELNVNALLLGDSALYLCASTPSTRGSNYGYTFGSGTRLTVV.

The chain couples TRBV4-1 to TRBJ1-2; TRBD1 matches 7 bases. The CDR3 totals 16 residues. From germline, CDR1 is MGHRA and CDR2 YSYEKL. V lost 0 bases, J lost 3 bases, and 7 bases stayed unmatched. CDR3 DNA: TGCGCCAGCAGCCAAGATGGAAGGGGGCGAGACTATGGCTACACCTTC. This translates into CASSQDGRGRDYGYTF.